The rows below give T cell receptor beta chains drawn from one sample of a study of CD8+ T cells in alopecia areata. Libraries were prepared by immunoSEQ multiplex PCR; TCRdb keeps only in-frame clonotypes and omits some of them. The table lists around 10,000 clones, roughly 59% of them singletons, with roughly 8.1% in the top ten. Sequenced material: skin, taken at week 0. Receptors originate from a human donor with alopecia areata. CDR3s include the opening cysteine and the closing phenylalanine or tryptophan. A D gene is named only where the DNA matches it firmly. Only some rows state a clone size, as once, few, many or a class for expanded clones.

D gene: -
J gene: TRBJ1-5
V gene: TRBV5-5
clone size: -
CDR3 DNA: TGTGCCAGCAATTACAGGGCTTCCAATCAGCCCCAGCATTTT
CDR3 protein: CASNYRASNQPQHF

D gene: -
J gene: TRBJ2-3
V gene: TRBV7-7
clone size: -
CDR3 DNA: TGTGCCAGCAGCGATCAGCGGGTCAGGAATACGCAGTATTTT
CDR3 protein: CASSDQRVRNTQYF

D gene: TRBD2
J gene: TRBJ2-5
V gene: TRBV30
clone size: few
CDR3 DNA: TGTGCCTGGAGTGTGGGAGGGGAGACCCAGTACTTC
CDR3 protein: CAWSVGGETQYF

D gene: -
J gene: TRBJ1-5
V gene: TRBV7-8
clone size: -
CDR3 DNA: TGTGCCAGCAGCGGGGAGTTCAATCAGCCCCAGCATTTT
CDR3 protein: CASSGEFNQPQHF

D gene: TRBD2
J gene: TRBJ2-5
V gene: TRBV14
clone size: -
CDR3 DNA: TGTGCCAGCAGCCAAGCTATATGCGGGAGAGGTGAGACCCAGTACTTC
CDR3 protein: CASSQAICGRGETQYF

D gene: TRBD1
J gene: TRBJ1-1
V gene: TRBV4-1
clone size: -
CDR3 DNA: TGCGCCAGCAGCCAACGACAGGGATGGACTGAAGCTTTCTTT
CDR3 protein: CASSQRQGWTEAFF

D gene: -
J gene: TRBJ1-6
V gene: TRBV18
clone size: -
CDR3 DNA: TGTGCCAGCTCACCAGAACAGGGTTTCTATAATTCACCCCTCCACTTT
CDR3 protein: CASSPEQGFYNSPLHF

D gene: -
J gene: TRBJ2-7
V gene: TRBV6-5
clone size: -
CDR3 DNA: TGTGCCAGCAGTTCCATGGGGGCTAGGGAGCAGTACTTC
CDR3 protein: CASSSMGAREQYF

D gene: -
J gene: TRBJ2-2
V gene: TRBV11-1
clone size: few
CDR3 DNA: TGTGCCAGCAGGGGACTCCTCGGGACACCATACACCGGGGAGCTGTTTTTT
CDR3 protein: CASRGLLGTPYTGELFF

D gene: -
J gene: TRBJ2-7
V gene: TRBV7-9
clone size: -
CDR3 DNA: TGTGCCAGCAGCGGGAGTACAGGGTTTGGAGAGCAGTACTTC
CDR3 protein: CASSGSTGFGEQYF

D gene: -
J gene: TRBJ1-1
V gene: TRBV7-9
clone size: medium-sized
CDR3 DNA: TGTGCCAGCAGCTTAGGAGAACAGTCTGCGGAAGCTTTCTTT
CDR3 protein: CASSLGEQSAEAFF

D gene: -
J gene: TRBJ2-1
V gene: TRBV7-3
clone size: -
CDR3 DNA: TGTGCCAGCAGCTTCGTAGGGACGGCCTACAATGAGCAGTTCTTC
CDR3 protein: CASSFVGTAYNEQFF

D gene: -
J gene: TRBJ2-7
V gene: TRBV11-2
clone size: once
CDR3 DNA: TGTGCCAGCAGCTTAACGGTCCAGGGCTCCTACGAGCAGTACTTC
CDR3 protein: CASSLTVQGSYEQYF

D gene: -
J gene: TRBJ1-4
V gene: TRBV7-2
clone size: -
CDR3 DNA: TGTGCCAGCAGCTCGTACAGGGAAGGCTTTTATGAAAAACTGTTTTTT
CDR3 protein: CASSSYREGFYEKLFF

D gene: -
J gene: TRBJ1-2
V gene: TRBV6-6
clone size: -
CDR3 DNA: TGTGCCAGCAGTTACATGGGGGTAGATGGCTACACCTTC
CDR3 protein: CASSYMGVDGYTF

D gene: -
J gene: TRBJ2-1
V gene: TRBV11-2
clone size: -
CDR3 DNA: TGTGCCAGCAGCCACAACATCGGTGAGCAGTTCTTC
CDR3 protein: CASSHNIGEQFF

D gene: -
J gene: TRBJ1-1
V gene: TRBV29-1
clone size: -
CDR3 DNA: TGCAGCGCTAAACCTCCGGGACCAGGGAACACTGAAGCTTTCTTT
CDR3 protein: CSAKPPGPGNTEAFF

D gene: -
J gene: TRBJ2-1
V gene: TRBV11-2
clone size: -
CDR3 DNA: TGTGCCAGCAGCCAAGACCTCAATGAGCAGTTCTTC
CDR3 protein: CASSQDLNEQFF

D gene: -
J gene: TRBJ2-1
V gene: TRBV2
clone size: -
CDR3 DNA: TGTGCCAGCAAGGAGGGAGAGGGTGAGCAGTTCTTC
CDR3 protein: CASKEGEGEQFF

D gene: TRBD2
J gene: TRBJ2-7
V gene: TRBV14
clone size: -
CDR3 DNA: TGTGCCAGCAGCCAAGATCACTCTAGCGGGGAATACGAGCAGTACTTC
CDR3 protein: CASSQDHSSGEYEQYF

D gene: TRBD2
J gene: TRBJ2-3
V gene: TRBV7-6
clone size: -
CDR3 DNA: TGTGCCAGCAGCTTGGTAGCGGGAGGAACCGGCACAGATACGCAGTATTTT
CDR3 protein: CASSLVAGGTGTDTQYF

D gene: -
J gene: TRBJ1-2
V gene: TRBV6-5
clone size: few
CDR3 DNA: TGTGCCACCTCCCTTGACAGGTCCTATGGCTACACCTTC
CDR3 protein: CATSLDRSYGYTF

D gene: TRBD2
J gene: TRBJ2-1
V gene: TRBV13
clone size: -
CDR3 DNA: TGTGCCAGCAGCTTAGGGCAGGCAATAAGAGCGGGGGGGCCCTCCTACAATGAGCAGTTCTTC
CDR3 protein: CASSLGQAIRAGGPSYNEQFF

D gene: -
J gene: TRBJ2-2
V gene: TRBV7-2
clone size: -
CDR3 DNA: TGTGTCAGCAGCCGGGCAGCGAACACCGGGGAGCTGTTTTTT
CDR3 protein: CVSSRAANTGELFF

D gene: TRBD2
J gene: TRBJ2-2
V gene: TRBV14
clone size: -
CDR3 DNA: TGTGCCAGCAGCCGACGGACTAGCGGACAAACCGGGGAGCTGTTTTTT
CDR3 protein: CASSRRTSGQTGELFF

D gene: -
J gene: TRBJ1-2
V gene: TRBV10-2
clone size: once
CDR3 DNA: TGCGCCGTACGGGGGCCGGATAACTATGGCTACACCTTC
CDR3 protein: CAVRGPDNYGYTF

D gene: TRBD1
J gene: TRBJ1-2
V gene: TRBV27
clone size: few
CDR3 DNA: TGTGCCAGTTCGACAGGGGGCTATGGCTACACCTTC
CDR3 protein: CASSTGGYGYTF

D gene: TRBD2
J gene: TRBJ2-3
V gene: TRBV11-3
clone size: once
CDR3 DNA: TGTGCCAGCAGCCCGGGCCGTAGCGGGAACATAAGAGATACGCAGTATTTT
CDR3 protein: CASSPGRSGNIRDTQYF

D gene: -
J gene: TRBJ1-4
V gene: TRBV2
clone size: -
CDR3 DNA: TGTGCCAGCAGTCCCGGGACGGTTCTGGTGCCTTGGGGTGAAAAACTGTTTTTT
CDR3 protein: CASSPGTVLVPWGEKLFF

D gene: -
J gene: TRBJ2-7
V gene: TRBV2
clone size: -
CDR3 DNA: TGTGCCAGCAATCCTACCCCCTACGAGCAGTACTTC
CDR3 protein: CASNPTPYEQYF

D gene: TRBD1
J gene: TRBJ1-3
V gene: TRBV5-4
clone size: -
CDR3 DNA: TGTGCCAGCAGCCCCGGACAGGCTGGAAACACCATATATTTT
CDR3 protein: CASSPGQAGNTIYF

D gene: -
J gene: TRBJ2-3
V gene: TRBV2
clone size: -
CDR3 DNA: TGTGCCAGCAGTCGGCGGGGCCCTAGCACAGATACGCAGTATTTT
CDR3 protein: CASSRRGPSTDTQYF

D gene: TRBD1
J gene: TRBJ2-7
V gene: TRBV2
clone size: -
CDR3 DNA: TGTGCCAGCAGTCCGACCGGGACAGGGCGAACCTACGAGCAGTACTTC
CDR3 protein: CASSPTGTGRTYEQYF

D gene: -
J gene: TRBJ1-1
V gene: TRBV7-9
clone size: once
CDR3 DNA: TGTGCCAGCAGCACCACTAGACAATATGAAGCTTTCTTT
CDR3 protein: CASSTTRQYEAFF

D gene: -
J gene: TRBJ2-3
V gene: TRBV7-9
clone size: -
CDR3 DNA: TGTGCCAGCAGCCCCCTTAGTGGGCAGGGCCATACGCAGTATTTT
CDR3 protein: CASSPLSGQGHTQYF

D gene: -
J gene: TRBJ1-5
V gene: TRBV25-1
clone size: -
CDR3 DNA: TGTGCCAGCAGTGAATCAGGGCTGGGCTCCAATCAGCCCCAGCATTTT
CDR3 protein: CASSESGLGSNQPQHF

D gene: -
J gene: TRBJ2-2
V gene: TRBV19
clone size: once
CDR3 DNA: TGTGCCAGGAGCCACAGAAGGCGGGGAACCGGAGAGCTGTTTTTT
CDR3 protein: CARSHRRRGTGELFF

D gene: -
J gene: TRBJ2-6
V gene: TRBV5-8
clone size: -
CDR3 DNA: TGTGCCAGCAGCCCTCCGCCAGGGTCTGGGGCCAACGTCCTGACTTTC
CDR3 protein: CASSPPPGSGANVLTF

D gene: TRBD2
J gene: TRBJ2-3
V gene: TRBV6-1
clone size: few
CDR3 DNA: TGTGCCGGCAGCGGGAGGGGAATCACAGATACGCAGTATTTT
CDR3 protein: CAGSGRGITDTQYF

D gene: TRBD2
J gene: TRBJ2-3
V gene: TRBV19
clone size: -
CDR3 DNA: TGTGCCAGTAGTACGACTAGCGGGAAACTTTCGGATACGCAGTATTTT
CDR3 protein: CASSTTSGKLSDTQYF

D gene: -
J gene: TRBJ2-7
V gene: TRBV6-9
clone size: -
CDR3 DNA: TGTGCCAGCAGTTGTCCCACAGGGAACCCCTACGAGCAGTACTTC
CDR3 protein: CASSCPTGNPYEQYF

D gene: -
J gene: TRBJ2-7
V gene: TRBV4-1
clone size: -
CDR3 DNA: TGCGCCAGCAGCCTGAACGGAGAGCAGTACTTC
CDR3 protein: CASSLNGEQYF

D gene: TRBD2
J gene: TRBJ2-1
V gene: TRBV7-3
clone size: few
CDR3 DNA: TGTGCCAGCAGCCTAGCGGGGGGGAACAATGAGCAGTTCTTC
CDR3 protein: CASSLAGGNNEQFF

D gene: -
J gene: TRBJ2-7
V gene: TRBV7-9
clone size: medium-sized
CDR3 DNA: TGTGCCAGCAGCTTATCGGACAGCCACGAGCAGTACTTC
CDR3 protein: CASSLSDSHEQYF

D gene: TRBD1
J gene: TRBJ2-2
V gene: TRBV5-1
clone size: -
CDR3 DNA: TGCGCCAGCAGCGGGGGACAGTCGAACACCGGGGAGCTGTTTTTT
CDR3 protein: CASSGGQSNTGELFF

D gene: -
J gene: TRBJ2-5
V gene: TRBV20-1
clone size: -
CDR3 DNA: TGCAGTGCTAGGGTACAAGAGACCCAGTACTTC
CDR3 protein: CSARVQETQYF

D gene: TRBD2
J gene: TRBJ2-1
V gene: TRBV11-3
clone size: -
CDR3 DNA: TGTGCCAGCAGCCGACTAGCGGGGGGGCCAAATGAGCAGTTCTTC
CDR3 protein: CASSRLAGGPNEQFF

D gene: -
J gene: TRBJ1-2
V gene: TRBV6-5
clone size: few
CDR3 DNA: TGTGCCAGCAGTTACTCGATCCCGGACGGTACCTATGGCTACACCTTC
CDR3 protein: CASSYSIPDGTYGYTF

D gene: TRBD1
J gene: TRBJ2-1
V gene: TRBV18
clone size: -
CDR3 DNA: TGTGCCAGCTCACCACGACAGGGGATTAACAATGAGCAGTTCTTC
CDR3 protein: CASSPRQGINNEQFF

D gene: TRBD1
J gene: TRBJ2-7
V gene: TRBV11-2
clone size: -
CDR3 DNA: TGTGCCAGCAGCCCGCCGGGACAGGGAAACTACGAGCAGTACTTC
CDR3 protein: CASSPPGQGNYEQYF

D gene: -
J gene: TRBJ2-1
V gene: TRBV7-9
clone size: -
CDR3 DNA: TGTGCCAGCAGCTTCTTTAAAGTAGGCGGCGGCTATAACAATGAGCAGTTCTTC
CDR3 protein: CASSFFKVGGGYNNEQFF

D gene: TRBD2
J gene: TRBJ2-1
V gene: TRBV5-1
clone size: -
CDR3 DNA: TGCGCCAGCAGCTTGGGAGGGAGGGCCTACAATGAGCAGTTCTTC
CDR3 protein: CASSLGGRAYNEQFF

D gene: -
J gene: TRBJ2-1
V gene: TRBV10-3
clone size: medium-sized
CDR3 DNA: TGTGCCATCAGTGAAGGGAGCGCCGATGAGCAGTTCTTC
CDR3 protein: CAISEGSADEQFF

D gene: TRBD1
J gene: TRBJ2-1
V gene: TRBV4-2
clone size: -
CDR3 DNA: TGTGCCAGCAGCCGACGACAGGGCACGGGTGACGATGAGCAGTTCTTC
CDR3 protein: CASSRRQGTGDDEQFF

D gene: -
J gene: TRBJ2-1
V gene: TRBV4-1
clone size: -
CDR3 DNA: TGTGCCAGCAGCCAAGACATGGGGAATGAGCAGTTCTTC
CDR3 protein: CASSQDMGNEQFF

D gene: -
J gene: TRBJ2-5
V gene: TRBV30
clone size: few
CDR3 DNA: TGTGCCTGGAGAGTGGTTGGAAAAGAGACCCAGTACTTC
CDR3 protein: CAWRVVGKETQYF

D gene: -
J gene: TRBJ2-2
V gene: TRBV19
clone size: medium-sized
CDR3 DNA: TGTGCCAGTAGTATTTGGTCGACCTCCCTTACCGGGGAGCTGTTTTTT
CDR3 protein: CASSIWSTSLTGELFF

D gene: -
J gene: TRBJ2-7
V gene: TRBV5-7
clone size: few
CDR3 DNA: TGTGCCAGCAGCTTGGCCCTCGGGTCCGTCTACGAGCAGTACTTC
CDR3 protein: CASSLALGSVYEQYF

D gene: -
J gene: TRBJ1-1
V gene: TRBV5-1
clone size: -
CDR3 DNA: TGCGCCAGCACTTATTCCAAAGGGGGGCCCGGCGCTGAAGCTTTCTTT
CDR3 protein: CASTYSKGGPGAEAFF